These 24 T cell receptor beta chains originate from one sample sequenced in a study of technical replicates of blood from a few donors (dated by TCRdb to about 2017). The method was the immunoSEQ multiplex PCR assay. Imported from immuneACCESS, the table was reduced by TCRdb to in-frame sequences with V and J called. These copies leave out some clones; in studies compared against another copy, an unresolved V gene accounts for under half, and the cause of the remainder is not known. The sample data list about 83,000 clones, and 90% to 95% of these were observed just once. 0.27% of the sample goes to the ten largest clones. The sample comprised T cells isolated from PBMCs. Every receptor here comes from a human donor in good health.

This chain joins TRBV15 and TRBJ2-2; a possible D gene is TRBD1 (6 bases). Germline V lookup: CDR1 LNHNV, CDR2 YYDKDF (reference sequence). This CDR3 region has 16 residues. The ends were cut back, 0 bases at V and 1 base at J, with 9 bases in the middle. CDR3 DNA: TGTGCCACCAGCAGAGACCTGACAGGGAACACCGGGGAGCTGTTTTTT. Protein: CATSRDLTGNTGELFF.

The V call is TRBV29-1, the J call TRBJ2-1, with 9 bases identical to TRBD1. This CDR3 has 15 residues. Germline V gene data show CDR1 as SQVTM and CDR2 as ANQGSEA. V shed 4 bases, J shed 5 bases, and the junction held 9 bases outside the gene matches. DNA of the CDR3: TGCAGCGTTGTCCATCTGGGACAGGGACACAATGAGCAGTTCTTC. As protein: CSVVHLGQGHNEQFF.

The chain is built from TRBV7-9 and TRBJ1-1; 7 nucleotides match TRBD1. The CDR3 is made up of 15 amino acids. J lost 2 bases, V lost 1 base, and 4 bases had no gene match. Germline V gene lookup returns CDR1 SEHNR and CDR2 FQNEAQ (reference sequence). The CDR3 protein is CASSLGQGVNTEAFF. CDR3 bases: TGTGCCAGCAGCTTAGGACAGGGTGTCAACACTGAAGCTTTCTTT.

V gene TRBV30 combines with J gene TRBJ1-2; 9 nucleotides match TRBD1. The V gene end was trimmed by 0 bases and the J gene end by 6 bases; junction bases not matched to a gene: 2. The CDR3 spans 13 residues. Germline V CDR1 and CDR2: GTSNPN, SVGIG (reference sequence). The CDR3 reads CAWSVGTGNGYTF. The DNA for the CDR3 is TGTGCCTGGAGTGTAGGGACAGGGAATGGCTACACCTTC.

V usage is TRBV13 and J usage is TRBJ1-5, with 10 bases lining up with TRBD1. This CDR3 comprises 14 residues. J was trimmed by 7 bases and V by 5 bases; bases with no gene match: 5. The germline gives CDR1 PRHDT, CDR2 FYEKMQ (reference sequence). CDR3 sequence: CASSTRDRGQPQHF. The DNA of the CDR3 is TGTGCCAGCAGCACCCGGGACAGGGGACAGCCCCAGCATTTT.

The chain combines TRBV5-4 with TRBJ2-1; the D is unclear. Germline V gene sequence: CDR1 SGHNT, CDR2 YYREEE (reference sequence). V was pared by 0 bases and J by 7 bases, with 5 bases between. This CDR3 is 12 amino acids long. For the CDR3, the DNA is TGTGCCAGCAGCTTGGCGAGTAATGAGCAGTTCTTC. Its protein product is CASSLASNEQFF.

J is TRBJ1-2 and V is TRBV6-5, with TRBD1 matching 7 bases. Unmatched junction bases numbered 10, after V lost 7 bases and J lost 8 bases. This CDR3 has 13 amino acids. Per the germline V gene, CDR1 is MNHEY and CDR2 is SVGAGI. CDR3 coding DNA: TGTGCCAGCACCCAAGGGGGCGGGGTCGGCTACACCTTC. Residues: CASTQGGGVGYTF.

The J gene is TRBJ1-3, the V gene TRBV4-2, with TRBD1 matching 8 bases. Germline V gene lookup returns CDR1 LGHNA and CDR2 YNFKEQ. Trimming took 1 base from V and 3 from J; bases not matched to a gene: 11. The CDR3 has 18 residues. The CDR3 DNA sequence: TGTGCCAGCAGCCAAGTCTCCCGAACAGGGGGATTTGGAAACACCATATATTTT. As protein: CASSQVSRTGGFGNTIYF.

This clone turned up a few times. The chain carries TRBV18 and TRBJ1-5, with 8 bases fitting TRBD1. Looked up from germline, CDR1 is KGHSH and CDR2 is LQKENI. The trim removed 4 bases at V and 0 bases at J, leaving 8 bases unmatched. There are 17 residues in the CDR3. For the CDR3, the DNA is TGTGCCAGCTCACTGAGCAAGACAGGGGATAGCAATCAGCCCCAGCATTTT. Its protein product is CASSLSKTGDSNQPQHF.

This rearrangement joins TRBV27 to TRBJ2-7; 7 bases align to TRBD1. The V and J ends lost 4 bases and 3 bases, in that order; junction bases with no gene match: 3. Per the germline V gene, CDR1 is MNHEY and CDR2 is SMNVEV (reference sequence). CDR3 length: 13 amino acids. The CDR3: CASSSGQIYEQYF. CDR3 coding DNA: TGTGCCAGCAGTTCGGGACAGATCTACGAGCAGTACTTC.

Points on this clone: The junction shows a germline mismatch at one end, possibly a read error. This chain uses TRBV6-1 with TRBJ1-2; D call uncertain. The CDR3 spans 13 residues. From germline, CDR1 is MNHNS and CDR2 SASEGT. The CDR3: CASARGQDYGHTF. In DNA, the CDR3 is TGTGCCAGCGCCCGGGGTCAGGACTATGGCCACACCTTC.

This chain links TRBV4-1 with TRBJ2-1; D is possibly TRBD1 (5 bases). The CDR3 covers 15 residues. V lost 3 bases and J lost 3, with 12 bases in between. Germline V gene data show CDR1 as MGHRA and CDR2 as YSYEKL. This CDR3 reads CASSQEQVSYNEQFF. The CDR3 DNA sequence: TGCGCCAGCAGCCAGGAACAGGTCAGCTACAATGAGCAGTTCTTC.

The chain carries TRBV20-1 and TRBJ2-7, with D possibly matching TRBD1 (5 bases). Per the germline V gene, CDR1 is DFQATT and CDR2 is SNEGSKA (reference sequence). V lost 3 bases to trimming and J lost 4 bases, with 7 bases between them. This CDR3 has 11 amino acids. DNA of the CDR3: TGCAGTGCTAGGCAGGGATACGAGCAGTACTTC. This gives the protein CSARQGYEQYF.

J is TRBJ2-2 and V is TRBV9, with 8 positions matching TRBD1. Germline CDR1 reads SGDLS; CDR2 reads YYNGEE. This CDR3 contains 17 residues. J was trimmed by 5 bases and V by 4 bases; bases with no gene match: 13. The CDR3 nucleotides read TGTGCCAGCAGCCCGGTGGCAGGGGGCGCTTATACCGGGGAGCTGTTTTTT. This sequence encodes CASSPVAGGAYTGELFF.

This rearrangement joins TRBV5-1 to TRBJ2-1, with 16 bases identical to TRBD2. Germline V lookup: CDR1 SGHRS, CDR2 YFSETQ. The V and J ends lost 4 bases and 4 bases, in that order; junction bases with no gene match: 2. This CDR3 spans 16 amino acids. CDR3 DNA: TGCGCCAGCAGCCGGGGACTAGCGGGGGGGTACAATGAGCAGTTCTTC. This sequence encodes CASSRGLAGGYNEQFF. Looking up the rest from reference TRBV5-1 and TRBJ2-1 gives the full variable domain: KAGVTQTPRYLIKTRGQQVTLSCSPISGHRSVSWYQQTPGQGLQFLFEYFSETQRNKGNFPGRFSGRQFSNSRSEMNVSTLELGDSALYLCASSRGLAGGYNEQFFGPGTRLTVL.

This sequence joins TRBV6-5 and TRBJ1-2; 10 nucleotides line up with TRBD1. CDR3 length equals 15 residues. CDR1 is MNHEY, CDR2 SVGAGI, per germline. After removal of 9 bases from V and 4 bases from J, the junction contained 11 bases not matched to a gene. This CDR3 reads CASLPRDRGLYGYTF. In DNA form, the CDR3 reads TGTGCCAGTCTTCCCCGGGACAGGGGTCTCTATGGCTACACCTTC.

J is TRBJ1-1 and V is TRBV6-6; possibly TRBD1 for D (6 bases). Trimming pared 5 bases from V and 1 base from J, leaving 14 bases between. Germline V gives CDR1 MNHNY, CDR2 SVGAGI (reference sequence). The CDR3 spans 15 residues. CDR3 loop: CASSVWGPGNTEAFF. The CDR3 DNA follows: TGTGCCAGCAGTGTATGGGGGCCGGGGAACACTGAAGCTTTCTTT.

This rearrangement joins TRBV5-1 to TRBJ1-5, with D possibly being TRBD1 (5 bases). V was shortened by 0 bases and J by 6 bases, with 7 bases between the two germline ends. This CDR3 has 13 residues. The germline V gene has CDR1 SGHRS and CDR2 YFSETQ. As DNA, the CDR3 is TGCGCCAGCAGCTTGGGGCAGGGTCAGCCCCAGCATTTT. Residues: CASSLGQGQPQHF.

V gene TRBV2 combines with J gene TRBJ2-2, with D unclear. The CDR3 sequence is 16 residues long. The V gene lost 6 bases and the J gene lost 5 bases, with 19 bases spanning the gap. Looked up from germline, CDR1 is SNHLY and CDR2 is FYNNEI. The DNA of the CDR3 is TGTGCCAGCAGGCCCGGGTTCTCGGGTAGGACCGGGGAGCTGTTTTTT. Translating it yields CASRPGFSGRTGELFF.

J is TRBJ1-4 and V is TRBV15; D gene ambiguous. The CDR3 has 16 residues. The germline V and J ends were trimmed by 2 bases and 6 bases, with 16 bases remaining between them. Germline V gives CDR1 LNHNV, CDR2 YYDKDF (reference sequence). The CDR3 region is CATSRSTGGGDEKLFF. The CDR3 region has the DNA TGTGCCACCAGCAGATCGACGGGAGGTGGGGATGAAAAACTGTTTTTT.

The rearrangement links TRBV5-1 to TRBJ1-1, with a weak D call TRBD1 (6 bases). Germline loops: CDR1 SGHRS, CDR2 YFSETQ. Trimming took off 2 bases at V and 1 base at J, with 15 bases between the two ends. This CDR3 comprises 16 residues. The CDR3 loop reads CASSLLTGGANTEAFF. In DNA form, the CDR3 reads TGCGCCAGCAGCTTATTAACTGGGGGGGCGAACACTGAAGCTTTCTTT.

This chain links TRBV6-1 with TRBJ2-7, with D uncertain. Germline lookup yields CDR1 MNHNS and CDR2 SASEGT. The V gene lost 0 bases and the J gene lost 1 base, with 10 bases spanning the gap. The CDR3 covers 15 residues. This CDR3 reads CASSEAYQVSYEQYF. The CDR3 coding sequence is TGTGCCAGCAGTGAAGCGTACCAGGTATCCTACGAGCAGTACTTC.

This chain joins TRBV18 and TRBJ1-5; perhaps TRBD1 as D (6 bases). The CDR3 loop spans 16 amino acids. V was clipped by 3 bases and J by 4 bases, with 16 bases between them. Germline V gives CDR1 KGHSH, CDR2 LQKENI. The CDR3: CASSPLGGGSNQPQHF. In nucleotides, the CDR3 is TGTGCCAGCTCACCCCTGGGCGGGGGCAGTAATCAGCCCCAGCATTTT. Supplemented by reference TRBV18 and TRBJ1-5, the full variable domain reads NAGVMQNPRHLVRRRGQEARLRCSPMKGHSHVYWYRQLPEEGLKFMVYLQKENIIDESGMPKERFSAEFPKEGPSILRIQQVVRGDSAAYFCASSPLGGGSNQPQHFGDGTRLSIL.

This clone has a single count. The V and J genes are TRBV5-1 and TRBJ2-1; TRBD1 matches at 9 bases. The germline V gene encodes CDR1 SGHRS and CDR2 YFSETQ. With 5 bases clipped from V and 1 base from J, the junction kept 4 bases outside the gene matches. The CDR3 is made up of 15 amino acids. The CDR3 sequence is CASSPDRGSYNEQFF. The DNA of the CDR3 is TGCGCCAGCAGTCCTGACAGGGGGTCCTACAATGAGCAGTTCTTC.